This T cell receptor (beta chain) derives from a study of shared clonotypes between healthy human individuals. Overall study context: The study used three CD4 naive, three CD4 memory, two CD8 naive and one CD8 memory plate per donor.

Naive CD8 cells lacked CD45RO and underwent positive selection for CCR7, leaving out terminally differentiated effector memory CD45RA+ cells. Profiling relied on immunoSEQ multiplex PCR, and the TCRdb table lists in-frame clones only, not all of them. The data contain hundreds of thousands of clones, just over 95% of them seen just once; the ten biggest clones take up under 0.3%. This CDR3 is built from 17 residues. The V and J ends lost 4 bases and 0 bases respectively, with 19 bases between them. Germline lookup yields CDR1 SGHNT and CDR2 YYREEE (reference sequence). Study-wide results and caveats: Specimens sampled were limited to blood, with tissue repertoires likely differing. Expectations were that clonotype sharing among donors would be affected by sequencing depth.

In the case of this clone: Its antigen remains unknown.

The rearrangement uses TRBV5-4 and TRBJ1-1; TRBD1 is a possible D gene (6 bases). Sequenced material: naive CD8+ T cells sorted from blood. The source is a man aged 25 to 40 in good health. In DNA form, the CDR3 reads TGTGCCAGCAGCCACCCCATCGGACAGTCCATGAACACTGAAGCTTTCTTT. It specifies CASSHPIGQSMNTEAFF.